This T cell receptor beta chain originates from a study of T cells after somatic rescue of genetic block. Profiled with immunoSEQ multiplex PCR; TCRdb holds only in-frame clones, not every one. Of around 57,000 clones detected, roughly 96% appear once; the ten largest clones hold about 0.076%. This CDR3 comprises 14 residues. V lost 7 bases and J lost 6; bases outside the gene matches: 7. The germline CDR1 and CDR2 sequences are SNHLY and FYNNEI. This receptor was obtained from a child younger than two. Material: peripheral blood mononuclear cells (PBMCs). The chain has TRBV2 and TRBJ1-5, with 9 bases identical to TRBD1. The CDR3 DNA reads as TGTGCCAGCATGTTGGGACAGGGTCCTCAGCCCCAGCATTTT. Translation gives CASMLGQGPQPQHF.